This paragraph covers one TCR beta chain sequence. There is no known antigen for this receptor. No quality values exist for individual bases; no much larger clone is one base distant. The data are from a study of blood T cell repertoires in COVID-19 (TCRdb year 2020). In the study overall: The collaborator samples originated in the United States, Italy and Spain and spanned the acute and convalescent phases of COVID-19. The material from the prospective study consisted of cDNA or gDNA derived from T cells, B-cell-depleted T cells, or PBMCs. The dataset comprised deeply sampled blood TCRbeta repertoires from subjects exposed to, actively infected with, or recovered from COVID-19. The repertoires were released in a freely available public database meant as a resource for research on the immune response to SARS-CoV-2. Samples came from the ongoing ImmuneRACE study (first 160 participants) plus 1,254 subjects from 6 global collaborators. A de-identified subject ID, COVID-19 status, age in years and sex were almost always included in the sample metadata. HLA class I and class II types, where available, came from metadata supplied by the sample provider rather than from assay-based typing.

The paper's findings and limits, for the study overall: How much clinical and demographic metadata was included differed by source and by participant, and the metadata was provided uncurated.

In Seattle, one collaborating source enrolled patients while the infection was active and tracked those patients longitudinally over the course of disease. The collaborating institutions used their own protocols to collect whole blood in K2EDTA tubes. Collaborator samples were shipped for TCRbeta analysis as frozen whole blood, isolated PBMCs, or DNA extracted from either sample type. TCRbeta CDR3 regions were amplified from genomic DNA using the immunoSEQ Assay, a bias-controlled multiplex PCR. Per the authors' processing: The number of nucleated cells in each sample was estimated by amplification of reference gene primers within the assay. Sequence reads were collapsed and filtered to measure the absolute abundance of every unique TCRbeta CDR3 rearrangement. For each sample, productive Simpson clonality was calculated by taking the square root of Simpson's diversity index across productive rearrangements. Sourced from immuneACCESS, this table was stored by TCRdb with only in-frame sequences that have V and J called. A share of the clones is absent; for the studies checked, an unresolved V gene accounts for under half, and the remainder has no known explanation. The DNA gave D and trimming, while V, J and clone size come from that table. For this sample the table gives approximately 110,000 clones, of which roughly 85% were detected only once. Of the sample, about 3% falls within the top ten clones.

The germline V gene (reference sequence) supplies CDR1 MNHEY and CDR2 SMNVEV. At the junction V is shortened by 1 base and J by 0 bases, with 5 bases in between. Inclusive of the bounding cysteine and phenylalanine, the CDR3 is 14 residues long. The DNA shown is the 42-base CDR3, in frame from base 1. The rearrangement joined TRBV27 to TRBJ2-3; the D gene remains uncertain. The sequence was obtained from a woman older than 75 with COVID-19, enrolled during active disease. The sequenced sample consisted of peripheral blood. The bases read TGTGCCAGCAGTTTATTATTGAGCACAGATACGCAGTATTTT. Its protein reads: CASSLLLSTDTQYF.